These T cell receptor beta chains were read from a single sample in a study of early T cells in non-severe SARS-CoV-2 infection. A single record per CDR3 protein comes from TCRdb applying MiXCR to the 5' RACE reads. The sample has just over 80,000 distinct CDR3 sequences; 12% to 15% are singletons. The sample consisted of whole blood. These receptors came from an adult who was a healthcare worker with PCR-confirmed SARS-CoV-2 infection or an uninfected control (not recorded which). The CDR3 runs from the conserved cysteine through the conserved F or W. D genes are given only for firm matches. Size is stated for part of the rows, as once, few or many counts, or as a class when the clone is expanded.

V gene: TRBV29-1; J gene: TRBJ2-3; clone size: -; D gene: -; CDR3 DNA: TGCAGCGTTGATTGGAGCACAGATACGCAGTATTTT; CDR3 protein: CSVDWSTDTQYF
V gene: TRBV27; J gene: TRBJ2-7; clone size: few; D gene: -; CDR3 DNA: TGTGCCAGCAGTCGCGTGGGCCTCTCCTACGAGCAGTACTTC; CDR3 protein: CASSRVGLSYEQYF
V gene: TRBV10-3; J gene: TRBJ1-2; clone size: many; D gene: -; CDR3 DNA: TGTGCCATCAGTGAAGCCTCAGGGTTTAATGGCTACACCTTC; CDR3 protein: CAISEASGFNGYTF
V gene: TRBV13; J gene: TRBJ1-6; clone size: few; D gene: -; CDR3 DNA: TGTGCCAGCAGCTTAAGGGGCCGGGAGATTTCACCCCTCCACTTT; CDR3 protein: CASSLRGREISPLHF
V gene: TRBV2; J gene: TRBJ2-7; clone size: few; D gene: -; CDR3 DNA: TGTGCCAGCAGACGTGGACAGCTCTACGAGCAGTACTTC; CDR3 protein: CASRRGQLYEQYF
V gene: TRBV2; J gene: TRBJ1-2; clone size: -; D gene: TRBD1; CDR3 DNA: TGTGCCAGCAGTGAAAGGGCGGGGACAGGGGAATTTCAAGAAGGCTACACCTTC; CDR3 protein: CASSERAGTGEFQEGYTF
V gene: TRBV9; J gene: TRBJ2-1; clone size: -; D gene: -; CDR3 DNA: TGTGCCAGCAGCCCCCGATCGGGACTGATCGTCCCACATGAGCAGTTCTTC; CDR3 protein: CASSPRSGLIVPHEQFF
V gene: TRBV19; J gene: TRBJ1-5; clone size: few; D gene: -; CDR3 DNA: TGTGCCAGTAGTCAGCAGGGAGTAGGGCCCCAGCATTTT; CDR3 protein: CASSQQGVGPQHF
V gene: TRBV20-1; J gene: TRBJ2-4; clone size: -; D gene: -; CDR3 DNA: TGCAGTGCTAGAGAGGTTACCAGCATTCAGTACTTC; CDR3 protein: CSAREVTSIQYF
V gene: TRBV20-1; J gene: TRBJ1-4; clone size: -; D gene: TRBD1; CDR3 DNA: TGCAGTGCTAGGGATTGGACAGGGGGAAATGAAAAACTGTTTTTT; CDR3 protein: CSARDWTGGNEKLFF
V gene: TRBV6-5; J gene: TRBJ2-2; clone size: many; D gene: -; CDR3 DNA: TGTGCCAGCAGTTATTTCACCGGGGAGCTGTTTTTT; CDR3 protein: CASSYFTGELFF
V gene: TRBV5-1; J gene: TRBJ2-1; clone size: many; D gene: -; CDR3 DNA: TGCGCCAGCAGCTCCGCCGGGACACGGAACAATGAGCAGTTCTTC; CDR3 protein: CASSSAGTRNNEQFF
V gene: TRBV20-1; J gene: TRBJ1-1; clone size: many; D gene: -; CDR3 DNA: TGCAGTGCTACCAAGGACAGTTTGAACACTGAAGCTTTCTTT; CDR3 protein: CSATKDSLNTEAFF
V gene: TRBV12-3/TRBV12-4; J gene: TRBJ1-1; clone size: many; D gene: TRBD1; CDR3 DNA: TGTGCCAGCAGGGGGACAGGGGAACTTCGTGGCTGGGCTTTCTTT; CDR3 protein: CASRGTGELRGWAFF
V gene: TRBV7-2; J gene: TRBJ1-1; clone size: few; D gene: TRBD1; CDR3 DNA: TGTGCCAGCAGACAGGACAGGGCGGCTAACACTGAAGCTTTCTTT; CDR3 protein: CASRQDRAANTEAFF
V gene: TRBV4-1; J gene: TRBJ1-6; clone size: few; D gene: -; CDR3 DNA: TGCGCCAGCAGCCAAGATTTTGGTGTCGGGGTACCCCTCCACTTT; CDR3 protein: CASSQDFGVGVPLHF
V gene: TRBV28; J gene: TRBJ2-7; clone size: -; D gene: -; CDR3 DNA: TGTGCCAGCAGTTTATTCCGGGGACGCTCCTACGAGCAGTACTTC; CDR3 protein: CASSLFRGRSYEQYF
V gene: TRBV20-1; J gene: TRBJ2-3; clone size: -; D gene: -; CDR3 DNA: TGCAGTGCTAGAGTCCCTGGGACAGATACGCAGTATTTT; CDR3 protein: CSARVPGTDTQYF
V gene: TRBV20-1; J gene: TRBJ1-4; clone size: few; D gene: -; CDR3 DNA: TGCAGTGCTAGAGCCACACATGAAAAACTGTTTTTT; CDR3 protein: CSARATHEKLFF
V gene: TRBV5-6; J gene: TRBJ1-1; clone size: -; D gene: -; CDR3 DNA: TGTGCCAGCAGCTTCCAGGTCACTGAAGCTTTCTTT; CDR3 protein: CASSFQVTEAFF
V gene: TRBV29-1; J gene: TRBJ2-3; clone size: few; D gene: -; CDR3 DNA: TGCAGCTCCTCCGGGACACCCGCGGGTACGCAGTATTTT; CDR3 protein: CSSSGTPAGTQYF
V gene: TRBV25-1; J gene: TRBJ1-6; clone size: -; D gene: -; CDR3 DNA: TGTGCCAGCAGTGCGATAAGGGTCTCCTATAATTCACCCCTCCACTTT; CDR3 protein: CASSAIRVSYNSPLHF
V gene: TRBV2; J gene: TRBJ2-5; clone size: few; D gene: -; CDR3 DNA: TGTGCCAGCAGGGTTACAGGCTTCCAAGAGACCCAGTACTTC; CDR3 protein: CASRVTGFQETQYF
V gene: TRBV30; J gene: TRBJ1-2; clone size: many; D gene: -; CDR3 DNA: TGTGCCTGGAGTGTAAATCGAAGACAGCCCTCTCGCTACACCTTC; CDR3 protein: CAWSVNRRQPSRYTF
V gene: TRBV18; J gene: TRBJ2-5; clone size: -; D gene: -; CDR3 DNA: TGTGCCAGCGTCGGGGTAGCGGAACTGCAGACCCAGTACTTC; CDR3 protein: CASVGVAELQTQYF
V gene: TRBV12-3/TRBV12-4; J gene: TRBJ2-1; clone size: many; D gene: TRBD1; CDR3 DNA: TGTGCCAGCAGTTTAAGGGGGCTGGTCAATGAGCAGTTCTTC; CDR3 protein: CASSLRGLVNEQFF
V gene: TRBV7-2; J gene: TRBJ2-5; clone size: many; D gene: -; CDR3 DNA: TGTGCCAGCAGCCCCGTAAGGCAAGAGACCCAGTACTTC; CDR3 protein: CASSPVRQETQYF
V gene: TRBV30; J gene: TRBJ1-1; clone size: many; D gene: TRBD1; CDR3 DNA: TGTGCCTGGAGGACAGGGATGAACACTGAAGCTTTCTTT; CDR3 protein: CAWRTGMNTEAFF
V gene: TRBV14; J gene: TRBJ2-5; clone size: few; D gene: -; CDR3 DNA: TGTGCCAGCAGCCAACGCTCGCCACACACGTACCAAGAGACCCAGTACTTC; CDR3 protein: CASSQRSPHTYQETQYF
V gene: TRBV10-1; J gene: TRBJ2-7; clone size: many; D gene: -; CDR3 DNA: TGCGCCAGCAGTGGAATACACTCCTACGAGCAGTACTTC; CDR3 protein: CASSGIHSYEQYF
V gene: TRBV19; J gene: TRBJ2-1; clone size: -; D gene: -; CDR3 DNA: TGTGCCAGTAGTATCTTAGGGAATGAGCAGTTCTTC; CDR3 protein: CASSILGNEQFF
V gene: TRBV19; J gene: TRBJ1-2; clone size: many; D gene: -; CDR3 DNA: TGTGCCAGTAGTGAACTGACCTATGGCTACACCTTC; CDR3 protein: CASSELTYGYTF
V gene: TRBV29-1; J gene: TRBJ1-1; clone size: few; D gene: -; CDR3 DNA: TGCAGCGTTGGTGACACCTTATATACTGAAGCTTTCTTT; CDR3 protein: CSVGDTLYTEAFF
V gene: TRBV5-1; J gene: TRBJ2-3; clone size: few; D gene: -; CDR3 DNA: TGCGCCAGCAGCCCTCGCCCCTCGGACCTAAGCACAGATACGCAGTATTTT; CDR3 protein: CASSPRPSDLSTDTQYF
V gene: TRBV10-3; J gene: TRBJ2-3; clone size: few; D gene: -; CDR3 DNA: TGTGCCATCCGGACAGAGCTTAGCACAGATACGCAGTATTTT; CDR3 protein: CAIRTELSTDTQYF
V gene: TRBV11-2; J gene: TRBJ2-5; clone size: many; D gene: TRBD1; CDR3 DNA: TGTGCCAGCAGCTCCCATAGAGGGACAGGGGTCCAAGAGACCCAGTACTTC; CDR3 protein: CASSSHRGTGVQETQYF